This T cell receptor beta chain was documented in a study of spatial heterogeneity in lung cancer. Study-level information: The study found that TCR transcript counts in tumor regions correlated strongly with a matched bulk RNA-seq T cell module score.

Germline CDR1 and CDR2: SEHNR and FQNEAQ (reference sequence). The CDR3 is 15 residues long. V was clipped by 5 bases and J by 4 bases, with 17 bases between them. Judged by abundance, this clonotype is medium-sized. Its specificity is unknown. MiXCR, applied by TCRdb to the 5' RACE reads, yields one record per CDR3 protein. The sample lists some 7,700 distinct CDR3 sequences, roughly a tenth occurring once. Study-wide results and caveats: Counts that tracked tumor mutation counts were those of expanded intratumoral alpha and beta TCRs. Numbers of ubiquitous and regional expanded TCRs tracked ubiquitous and regional nonsynonymous mutation counts, respectively.

Indicated time point: sample taken at primary tumor resection. Tumor, nontumor lung or frozen PBMC supplied whole RNA, sequenced without sorting. This receptor was obtained from a male donor with early-stage non-small cell lung cancer. This sequence joins TRBV7-9 and TRBJ1-1; tentative D call: TRBD1 (5 bases). The input for sequencing was lung tumor tissue, taken at surgery. The chain's CDR3 is CASSPRGRAGTEAFF. CDR3 bases: TGTGCCAGCAGCCCCCGGGGCAGGGCAGGCACTGAAGCTTTCTTT.